The 17 T cell receptor beta chains listed next were all sequenced from one sample in a study of cytomegalovirus exposure and HLA in healthy donors. Researchers ran the PCR with 60 Vbeta and 13 Jbeta primers. The data were produced by immunoSEQ multiplex PCR, yet TCRdb's version contains in-frame clones alone and is incomplete. The sample has around 150,000 clones; approximately 86% are singletons. Sequenced material: PBMCs. These receptors came from a woman younger than 30 in good health and CMV-seronegative.

V usage is TRBV2 and J usage is TRBJ2-3; TRBD2 agrees at 9 bases. The length of the CDR3 is 15 residues. Trimming took 6 bases from V and 1 from J; bases not matched to a gene: 5. The germline V gene has CDR1 SNHLY and CDR2 FYNNEI. The CDR3 here is CASRGGGGRTDTQYF. DNA for the CDR3: TGTGCCAGCAGAGGCGGGGGGGGTCGCACAGATACGCAGTATTTT.

This sequence joins TRBV10-1 and TRBJ1-1; TRBD1 matches 9 bases. CDR3 length: 17 residues. V shed 4 bases and J 6 bases; nucleotides not matched to a gene: 15. CDR1 and CDR2 from the germline V gene are WNHNN and SYGVQD (reference sequence). The CDR3 sequence is CASSGISGQGKSPEAFF. The CDR3 DNA sequence: TGCGCCAGCAGTGGAATTTCGGGACAGGGAAAATCACCTGAAGCTTTCTTT.

The rearrangement joins TRBV28 to TRBJ1-1, with D unresolved. V was trimmed by 5 bases and J by 3 bases, leaving 13 bases between them. The CDR3 extends over 14 amino acids. The germline V gene encodes CDR1 MDHEN and CDR2 SYDVKM. The CDR3 coding sequence is TGTGCCAGCAGTCTTCGACCCCGGGACACTGAAGCTTTCTTT. It specifies CASSLRPRDTEAFF.

The rearrangement uses TRBV4-2 and TRBJ2-7; D might be TRBD2 (5 bases). There are 15 residues in the CDR3. V gave up 1 base and J gave up 0 bases, with 10 bases separating them. CDR1 is LGHNA and CDR2 is YNFKEQ in the germline V gene. The chain's CDR3 is CASSQADSSSYEQYF. DNA of the CDR3: TGTGCCAGCAGCCAAGCGGACTCCAGCTCCTACGAGCAGTACTTC.

The chain has TRBV30 and TRBJ2-3, with 7 bases fitting TRBD2. The CDR3 runs to 16 residues. CDR1 and CDR2 from the germline V gene are GTSNPN and SVGIG (reference sequence). V was clipped by 1 base and J by 5 bases; unmatched bases: 12. Here the CDR3 DNA reads TGTGCCTGGAGTGCGACAAAGGCGGGAGTGATAGATACGCAGTATTTT. Its protein product is CAWSATKAGVIDTQYF.

The chain uses TRBV7-7 and TRBJ2-7, with D perhaps matching TRBD1 (5 bases). Germline V gene data show CDR1 as SSHAT and CDR2 as FNYEAQ (reference sequence). V lost 5 bases, J lost 2 bases, and 13 bases lay in between. There are 14 residues in the CDR3. CDR3 sequence: CASSPGQPTYEQYF. CDR3 nucleotide sequence: TGTGCCAGCAGCCCCGGACAACCCACCTACGAGCAGTACTTC.

This chain links TRBV27 with TRBJ2-3; TRBD2 matches at 8 bases. Germline V CDR1 and CDR2: MNHEY, SMNVEV (reference sequence). The V gene end was trimmed by 6 bases and the J gene end by 9 bases; junction bases not matched to a gene: 5. CDR3 length: 12 amino acids. The CDR3 coding sequence is TGTGCCAGCAGACGTAGCGGGATAACGCAGTATTTT. This translates into CASRRSGITQYF.

This clone has only one observation. The rearrangement joins TRBV28 to TRBJ2-7; weak D call: TRBD1 (6 bases). Germline loops: CDR1 MDHEN, CDR2 SYDVKM. Trimming took 2 bases from V and 3 from J, leaving 11 bases between them. The CDR3 contains 14 residues. CDR3 protein: CASSLIQGLYEQYF. DNA of the CDR3: TGTGCCAGCAGTTTAATACAGGGTCTCTACGAGCAGTACTTC.

This clone has a single count. The rearrangement joins TRBV19 to TRBJ1-5, with a possible D match to TRBD1 (5 bases). The CDR3 is 16 amino acids. Germline-derived CDR1 and CDR2 are LNHDA and SQIVND (reference sequence). V was shortened by 1 base and J by 1 base, with 11 bases between the two germline ends. CDR3 region: CASSIAQAISNQPQHF. The CDR3 nucleotides read TGTGCCAGTAGTATAGCACAGGCTATAAGCAATCAGCCCCAGCATTTT.

Details on this clone: Other DNA sequences in the same sample also yield this CDR3. This rearrangement joins TRBV28 to TRBJ2-4, with D tentatively TRBD1 (5 bases). The CDR3 covers 15 residues. CDR1 MDHEN and CDR2 SYDVKM come from the germline V gene. The germline V and J ends were trimmed by 2 bases and 0 bases, with 8 bases remaining between them. CDR3 nucleotides: TGTGCCAGCAGTTTAACAGGATTAGCCAAAAACATTCAGTACTTC. Its protein is CASSLTGLAKNIQYF.

The chain has TRBV19 and TRBJ2-5; 7 bases match TRBD1. The trim removed 2 bases at V and 3 bases at J, leaving 3 bases unmatched. The germline CDR1 and CDR2 sequences are LNHDA and SQIVND (reference sequence). The CDR3 length is 14 residues. The CDR3 loop is CASSIRGGEETQYF. CDR3 sequence (DNA): TGTGCCAGTAGTATACGAGGGGGCGAAGAGACCCAGTACTTC.

This sequence joins TRBV28 and TRBJ2-7; D perhaps matches TRBD2 (6 bases). The germline CDR1 and CDR2 sequences are MDHEN and SYDVKM. The CDR3 contains 13 residues. The ends were cut back, 6 bases at V and 7 bases at J, with 16 bases in the middle. For the CDR3, the DNA is TGTGCCAGCAGCATCCGGGGGACTCAAGAGCAGTACTTC. Translation: CASSIRGTQEQYF.

This clone was observed a handful of times. The chain carries TRBV10-2 and TRBJ2-2; D unresolved. V lost 7 bases to trimming and J lost 1 base, with 7 bases between them. CDR3 length: 13 amino acids. Germline V lookup: CDR1 WSHSY, CDR2 SAAADI. CDR3 in DNA: TGCGCCAGCATCGTCTTGAACACCGGGGAGCTGTTTTTT. Protein: CASIVLNTGELFF.

The V gene is TRBV2, the J gene TRBJ2-1; possibly TRBD1 for D (6 bases). This CDR3 region has 13 residues. Germline CDR1 and CDR2: SNHLY and FYNNEI. Trimming stripped 10 bases from V and 2 bases from J, with 12 bases between. The CDR3 coding sequence is TGTGCCACCGCACAGGGACCCTACAATGAGCAGTTCTTC. Its protein product is CATAQGPYNEQFF. The full variable domain, in which reference TRBV2 and TRBJ2-1 provide the parts outside the CDR3, is EPEVTQTPSHQVTQMGQEVILRCVPISNHLYFYWYRQILGQKVEFLVSFYNNEISEKSEIFDDQFSVERPDGSNFTLKIRSTKLEDSAMYFCATAQGPYNEQFFGPGTRLTVL.

The CDR3 DNA reads as TGTGCCAGCAGCCAAACTAGCAATAACAATGAGCAGTTCTTC. This encodes CASSQTSNNNEQFF. The V and J genes are TRBV4-2 and TRBJ2-1; possibly TRBD2 for D (6 bases). The length of the CDR3 is 14 residues. Trimming cost V 2 bases and J 5 bases, with 10 bases left between them. The V gene's germline CDR1 is LGHNA and CDR2 YNFKEQ.

This rearrangement joins TRBV27 to TRBJ2-7; 10 bases agree with TRBD2. CDR3 length: 14 residues. Germline CDR1 is MNHEY and CDR2 is SMNVEV (reference sequence). Germline trimming cut 5 bases from V and 6 bases from J; bases unmatched to any gene: 7. CDR3 bases: TGTGCCAGCAGTAGCGGGAGGGCCTCGAGCGAGCAGTACTTC. Its translation is CASSSGRASSEQYF.

The chain links TRBV5-4 to TRBJ1-1; no clear D gene. CDR3 size: 15 residues. Trimming cost V 3 bases and J 1 base, with 13 bases left between them. The V gene's germline CDR1 is SGHNT and CDR2 YYREEE (reference sequence). The CDR3 reads CASSSQSPGNTEAFF. The CDR3 DNA sequence: TGTGCCAGCAGCTCACAATCTCCGGGGAACACTGAAGCTTTCTTT.